The 18 T cell receptor beta chains below come from one sample, sequenced in a study of blood T cells in healthy people across ages. Next came a second PCR, run for roughly 7 to 12 cycles, which used a sample-barcoded 5' primer along with a J-beta primer mix. MiXCR, applied by TCRdb to the 5' RACE reads, yields one record per CDR3 protein. This table has about 1 million distinct CDR3 sequences, roughly 45% appearing once. The sample was blood. These receptors came from a woman aged 60-75 years in good health.

Only a few counts were recorded for this clonotype. The chain employs TRBV29-1 and TRBJ2-3; D may be TRBD1 (7 bases). The CDR3 extends over 12 amino acids. Between the trimmed V and J ends, which lost 4 bases and 5 bases, there was a span of 10 bases. Germline CDR1 and CDR2: SQVTM and ANQGSEA. CDR3 loop: CSVAGGGDTQYF. In DNA form, the CDR3 reads TGCAGCGTTGCAGGGGGAGGAGATACGCAGTATTTT.

The chain combines TRBV6-5 with TRBJ2-5; D not certain. The V gene's germline CDR1 is MNHEY and CDR2 SVGAGI. The CDR3 extends over 15 amino acids. The ends were cut back, 4 bases at V and 7 bases at J, with 19 bases in the middle. CDR3 DNA sequence: TGTGCCAGCAGTTTAGGATCGGGCAGCCTATGGACCCAGTACTTC. It yields the protein CASSLGSGSLWTQYF.

V and J are TRBV6-6 and TRBJ2-3; 11 nucleotides align to TRBD2. V trimming: 7 bases; J trimming: 1 base; junction bases outside the gene matches: 4. The CDR3 has 15 residues. Germline CDR1 and CDR2: MNHNY and SVGAGI (reference sequence). DNA for the CDR3: TGTGCCAGCAAAAAACTAGCGGGAGGCACAGATACGCAGTATTTT. As protein: CASKKLAGGTDTQYF.

This clonotype appeared a few times. The chain links TRBV27 to TRBJ2-7; 9 bases line up with TRBD1. Trimming took 4 bases from V and 0 from J; bases not matched to a gene: 4. There are 15 residues in the CDR3. Germline V gene data show CDR1 as MNHEY and CDR2 as SMNVEV (reference sequence). CDR3: CASSSRDRVSYEQYF. DNA of the CDR3: TGTGCCAGCAGTTCCCGGGACAGGGTCTCCTACGAGCAGTACTTC.

This chain connects TRBV14 to TRBJ2-1; TRBD1 matches 8 bases. The CDR3 is 16 residues long. In germline, CDR1 is SGHDN, CDR2 FVKESK. J was trimmed by 8 bases and V by 4 bases; bases with no gene match: 13. CDR3 nucleotide sequence: TGTGCCAGCAGCCTTTGGACAGGGACTTGGTTCGATGAGCAGTTCTTC. Amino acids: CASSLWTGTWFDEQFF.

The J gene is TRBJ2-5, the V gene TRBV6-4; tentative D call: TRBD2 (5 bases). The CDR3 is 13 amino acids. Between the trimmed V and J ends, which lost 0 bases and 10 bases, there was a span of 12 bases. Germline loops: CDR1 MRHNA, CDR2 SNTAGT. The CDR3 DNA follows: TGTGCCAGCAGTGACTCGTTGGGCGGACTCCAGTACTTC. This translates into CASSDSLGGLQYF.

This sequence joins TRBV7-9 and TRBJ2-1; 7 nucleotides match TRBD2. Germline-derived CDR1 and CDR2 are SEHNR and FQNEAQ (reference sequence). V was pared by 2 bases and J by 2 bases, with 6 bases of the junction left unmatched. CDR3 size: 16 residues. The CDR3 region is CASSLWVSGAYNEQFF. In nucleotides, the CDR3 is TGTGCCAGCAGCTTATGGGTGAGCGGGGCCTACAATGAGCAGTTCTTC. The full variable domain, its missing parts supplied by reference TRBV7-9 and TRBJ2-1, is DTGVSQNPRHKITKRGQNVTFRCDPISEHNRLYWYRQTLGQGPEFLTYFQNEAQLEKSRLLSDRFSAERPKGSFSTLEIQRTEQGDSAMYLCASSLWVSGAYNEQFFGPGTRLTVL.

The chain has TRBV5-1 and TRBJ2-7, with D maybe TRBD1 (5 bases). The DNA end lines up better with TRBJ2-5; the J call may be wrong. Germline CDR1 is SGHRS and CDR2 is YFSETQ. CDR3 size: 16 residues. CDR3 region: CASSFTGHGSQETQYF. In DNA form, the CDR3 reads TGCGCCAGCAGCTTTACAGGTCACGGGTCTCAAGAGACCCAGTACTTC.

The V gene is TRBV30, the J gene TRBJ1-3, with D possibly matching TRBD1 (6 bases). The CDR3 has 15 amino acids. Trimming stripped 7 bases from V and 0 bases from J, with 16 bases between. Germline V gene sequence: CDR1 GTSNPN, CDR2 SVGIG (reference sequence). Here the CDR3 reads CAYYGGPRSGNTIYF. The CDR3 nucleotides read TGTGCCTACTATGGGGGCCCTCGCTCTGGAAACACCATATATTTT.

V gene TRBV6-6 combines with J gene TRBJ2-2; no reliable D call. The CDR3 has 16 amino acids. Between the trimmed V and J ends, which lost 2 bases and 6 bases, there was a span of 16 bases. In germline, CDR1 is MNHNY, CDR2 SVGAGI (reference sequence). The CDR3 reads CASSYPTGRGSGELFF. CDR3 bases: TGTGCCAGCAGTTACCCGACTGGCCGTGGCTCCGGGGAGCTGTTTTTT.

V and J are TRBV12-3 or TRBV12-4 and TRBJ2-3; TRBD2 matches at 8 bases. V lost 6 bases to trimming and J lost 9 bases; unmatched junction nucleotides: 14. The CDR3 extends over 15 amino acids. CDR3: CASSPSGGRKLTQYF. The CDR3 nucleotides are TGTGCCAGCAGCCCAAGCGGGGGCAGGAAGTTGACGCAGTATTTT.

The chain carries TRBV7-2 and TRBJ1-5; D might be TRBD1 (5 bases). V was trimmed by 4 bases and J by 7 bases, leaving 17 bases between them. The CDR3 sequence is 15 residues long. Per germline, CDR1 SGHTA and CDR2 FQGNSA. The CDR3 reads CASSSRRGGRQPQHF. The CDR3, as DNA: TGTGCCAGCAGCTCCCGGCGTGGGGGTCGCCAGCCCCAGCATTTT. The full variable domain, its missing parts supplied by reference TRBV7-2 and TRBJ1-5, is GAGVSQSPSNKVTEKGKDVELRCDPISGHTALYWYRQSLGQGLEFLIYFQGNSAPDKSGLPSDRFSAERTGGSVSTLTIQRTQQEDSAVYLCASSSRRGGRQPQHFGDGTRLSIL.

The gene calls are TRBV11-2 and TRBJ2-3, with 10 nucleotides matching TRBD2. The CDR3 sequence is 14 residues long. Germline CDR1 and CDR2: SGHAT and FQNNGV. After removal of 7 bases from V and 9 bases from J, the junction contained 10 bases not matched to a gene. The CDR3 DNA sequence: TGTGCCAGCACCAAACTAGCGGGAAGCAGGACGCAGTATTTT. Its protein product is CASTKLAGSRTQYF.

The chain couples TRBV5-1 to TRBJ1-6; TRBD1 might be the D (5 bases). Germline lookup yields CDR1 SGHRS and CDR2 YFSETQ. The CDR3 sequence is 16 residues long. V dropped 3 bases and J dropped 5 bases, with 15 bases sitting between them. CDR3 loop: CASSWGTRVDNSPLHF. In nucleotides, the CDR3 is TGCGCCAGCAGCTGGGGGACCCGGGTTGATAATTCACCCCTCCACTTT. Filled out from reference TRBV5-1 and TRBJ1-6, the complete variable domain reads KAGVTQTPRYLIKTRGQQVTLSCSPISGHRSVSWYQQTPGQGLQFLFEYFSETQRNKGNFPGRFSGRQFSNSRSEMNVSTLELGDSALYLCASSWGTRVDNSPLHFGNGTRLTVT.

J is TRBJ2-3 and V is TRBV20-1, with 9 bases identical to TRBD1. The CDR3 contains 16 residues. CDR1 and CDR2 (germline): DFQATT, SNEGSKA (reference sequence). V was pared by 2 bases and J by 0 bases, with 6 bases of the junction left unmatched. The CDR3 is CSARFRDRDSTDTQYF. The CDR3 DNA reads as TGCAGTGCTAGATTCCGGGACAGGGACAGCACAGATACGCAGTATTTT.

The V gene is TRBV20-1, the J gene TRBJ1-4; D uncertain. V was clipped by 6 bases and J by 0 bases, with 17 bases between them. CDR1 is DFQATT and CDR2 is SNEGSKA in the germline V gene (reference sequence). The CDR3 has 16 residues. The CDR3 loop reads CSAAALDLSTNEKLFF. The CDR3 nucleotides are TGCAGTGCAGCCGCCTTGGACCTCTCAACTAATGAAAAACTGTTTTTT.

This clonotype was detected a few times. CDR3 protein: CASSEIRRHRSPLHF. DNA for the CDR3: TGTGCCAGCTCCGAGATAAGGAGACACCGTTCACCCCTCCACTTT. The chain links TRBV27 to TRBJ1-6; no clear D. Germline V lookup: CDR1 MNHEY, CDR2 SMNVEV (reference sequence). The CDR3 sequence is 15 residues long. Trimming shortened V by 8 bases and J by 9 bases, and 20 bases separated the two germline ends.

This chain joins TRBV4-2 and TRBJ1-6; possibly TRBD1 for D (6 bases). The CDR3 has 16 amino acids. Trimming took off 4 bases at V and 5 bases at J, with 15 bases between the two ends. Germline lookup yields CDR1 LGHNA and CDR2 YNFKEQ. For the CDR3, the DNA is TGTGCCAGCAGCCTAACGATAGGGGGAGATAATTCACCCCTCCACTTT. It encodes CASSLTIGGDNSPLHF.